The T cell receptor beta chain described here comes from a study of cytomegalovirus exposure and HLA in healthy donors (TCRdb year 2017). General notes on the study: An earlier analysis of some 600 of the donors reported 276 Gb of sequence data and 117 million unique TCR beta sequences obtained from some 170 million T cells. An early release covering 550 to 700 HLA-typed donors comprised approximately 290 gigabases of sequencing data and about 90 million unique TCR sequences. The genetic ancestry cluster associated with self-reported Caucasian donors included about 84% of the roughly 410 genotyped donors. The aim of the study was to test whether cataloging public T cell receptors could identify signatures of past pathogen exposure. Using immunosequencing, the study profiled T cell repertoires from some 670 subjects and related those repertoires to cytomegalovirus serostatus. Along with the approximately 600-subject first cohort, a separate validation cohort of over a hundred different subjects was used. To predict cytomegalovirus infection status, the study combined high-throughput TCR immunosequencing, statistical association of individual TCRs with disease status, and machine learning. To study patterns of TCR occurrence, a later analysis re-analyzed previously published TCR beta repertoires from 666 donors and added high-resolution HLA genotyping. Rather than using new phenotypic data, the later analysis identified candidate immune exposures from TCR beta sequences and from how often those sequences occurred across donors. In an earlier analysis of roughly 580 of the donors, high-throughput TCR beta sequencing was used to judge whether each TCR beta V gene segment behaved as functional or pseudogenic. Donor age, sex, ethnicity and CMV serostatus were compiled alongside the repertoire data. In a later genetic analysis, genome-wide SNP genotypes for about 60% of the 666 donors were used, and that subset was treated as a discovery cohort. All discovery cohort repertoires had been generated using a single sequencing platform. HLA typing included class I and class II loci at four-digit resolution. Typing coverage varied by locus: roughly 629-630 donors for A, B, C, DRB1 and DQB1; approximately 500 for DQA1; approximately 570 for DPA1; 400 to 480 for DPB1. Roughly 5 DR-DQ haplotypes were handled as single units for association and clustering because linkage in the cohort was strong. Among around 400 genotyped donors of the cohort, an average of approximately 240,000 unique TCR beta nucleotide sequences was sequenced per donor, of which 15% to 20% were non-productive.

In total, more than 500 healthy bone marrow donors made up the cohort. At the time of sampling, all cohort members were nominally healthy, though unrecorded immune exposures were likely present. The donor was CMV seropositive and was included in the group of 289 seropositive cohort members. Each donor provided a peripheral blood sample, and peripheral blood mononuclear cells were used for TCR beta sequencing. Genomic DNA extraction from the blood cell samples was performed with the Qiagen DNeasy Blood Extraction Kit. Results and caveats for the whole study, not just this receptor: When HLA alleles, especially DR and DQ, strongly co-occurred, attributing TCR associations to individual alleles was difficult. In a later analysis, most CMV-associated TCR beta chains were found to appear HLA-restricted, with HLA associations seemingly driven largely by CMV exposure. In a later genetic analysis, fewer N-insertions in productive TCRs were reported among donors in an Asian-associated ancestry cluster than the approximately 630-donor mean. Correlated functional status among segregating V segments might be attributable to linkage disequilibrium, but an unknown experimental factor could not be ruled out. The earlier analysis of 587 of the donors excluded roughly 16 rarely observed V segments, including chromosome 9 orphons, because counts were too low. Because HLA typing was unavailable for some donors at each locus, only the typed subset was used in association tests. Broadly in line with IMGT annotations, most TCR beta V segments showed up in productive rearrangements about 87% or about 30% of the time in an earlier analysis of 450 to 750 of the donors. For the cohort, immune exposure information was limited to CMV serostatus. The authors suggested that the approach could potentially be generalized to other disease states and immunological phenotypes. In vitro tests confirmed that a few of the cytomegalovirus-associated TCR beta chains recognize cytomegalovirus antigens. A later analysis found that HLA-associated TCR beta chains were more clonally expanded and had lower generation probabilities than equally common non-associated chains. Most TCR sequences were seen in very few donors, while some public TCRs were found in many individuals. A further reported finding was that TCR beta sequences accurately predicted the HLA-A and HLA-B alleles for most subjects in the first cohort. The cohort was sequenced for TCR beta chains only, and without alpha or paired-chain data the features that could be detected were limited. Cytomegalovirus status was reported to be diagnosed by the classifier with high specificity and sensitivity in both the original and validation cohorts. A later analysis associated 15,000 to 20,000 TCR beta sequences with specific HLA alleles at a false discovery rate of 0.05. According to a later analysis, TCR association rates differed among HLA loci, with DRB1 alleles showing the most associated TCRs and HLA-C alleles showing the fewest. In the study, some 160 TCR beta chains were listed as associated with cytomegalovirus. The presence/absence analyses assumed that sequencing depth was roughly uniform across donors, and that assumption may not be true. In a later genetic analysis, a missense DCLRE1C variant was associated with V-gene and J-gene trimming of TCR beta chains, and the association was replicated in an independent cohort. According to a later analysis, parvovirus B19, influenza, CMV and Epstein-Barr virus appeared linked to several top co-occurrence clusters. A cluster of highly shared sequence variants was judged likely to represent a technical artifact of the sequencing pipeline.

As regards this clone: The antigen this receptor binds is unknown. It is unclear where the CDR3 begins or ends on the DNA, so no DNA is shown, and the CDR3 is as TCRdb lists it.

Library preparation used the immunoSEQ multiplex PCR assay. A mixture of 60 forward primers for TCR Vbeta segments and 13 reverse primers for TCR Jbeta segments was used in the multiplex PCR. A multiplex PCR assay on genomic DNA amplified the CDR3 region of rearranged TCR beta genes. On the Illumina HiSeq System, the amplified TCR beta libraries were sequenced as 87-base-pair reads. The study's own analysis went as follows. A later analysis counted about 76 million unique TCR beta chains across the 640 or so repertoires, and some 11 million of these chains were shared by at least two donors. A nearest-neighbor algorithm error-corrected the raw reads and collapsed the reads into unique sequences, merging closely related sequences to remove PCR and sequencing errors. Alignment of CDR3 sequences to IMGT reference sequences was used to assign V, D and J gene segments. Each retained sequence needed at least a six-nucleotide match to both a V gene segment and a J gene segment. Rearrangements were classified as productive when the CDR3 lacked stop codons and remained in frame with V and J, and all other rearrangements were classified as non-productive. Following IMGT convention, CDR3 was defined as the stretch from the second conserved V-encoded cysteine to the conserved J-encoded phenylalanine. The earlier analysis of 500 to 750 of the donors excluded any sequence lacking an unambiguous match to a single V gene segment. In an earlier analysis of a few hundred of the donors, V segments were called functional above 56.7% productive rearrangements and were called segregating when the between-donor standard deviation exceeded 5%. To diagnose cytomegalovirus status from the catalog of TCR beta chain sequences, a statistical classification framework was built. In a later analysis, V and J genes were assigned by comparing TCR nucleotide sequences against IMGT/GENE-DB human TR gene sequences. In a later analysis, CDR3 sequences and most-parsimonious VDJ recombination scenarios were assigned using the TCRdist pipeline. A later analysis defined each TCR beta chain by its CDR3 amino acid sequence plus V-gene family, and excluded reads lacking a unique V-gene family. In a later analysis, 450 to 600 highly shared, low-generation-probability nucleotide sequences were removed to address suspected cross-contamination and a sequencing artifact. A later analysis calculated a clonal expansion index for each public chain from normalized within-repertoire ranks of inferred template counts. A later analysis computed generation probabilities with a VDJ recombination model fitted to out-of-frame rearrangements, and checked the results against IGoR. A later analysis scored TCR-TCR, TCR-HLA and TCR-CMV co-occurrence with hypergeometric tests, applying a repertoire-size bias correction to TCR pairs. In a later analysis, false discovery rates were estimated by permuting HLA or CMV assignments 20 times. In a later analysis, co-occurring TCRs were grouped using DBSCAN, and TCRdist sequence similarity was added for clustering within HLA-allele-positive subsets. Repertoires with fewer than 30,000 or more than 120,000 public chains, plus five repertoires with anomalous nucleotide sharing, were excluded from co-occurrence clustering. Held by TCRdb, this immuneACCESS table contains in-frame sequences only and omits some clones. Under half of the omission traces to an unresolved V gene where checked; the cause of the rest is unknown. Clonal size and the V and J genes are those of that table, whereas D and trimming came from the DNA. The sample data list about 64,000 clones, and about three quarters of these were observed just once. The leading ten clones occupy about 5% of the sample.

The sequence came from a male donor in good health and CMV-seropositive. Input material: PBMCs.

CDR3 sequence: CASSFGQGIAGYTF. The receptor chain draws on TRBV12-1 and TRBJ1-2; TRBD1, as called in the table, went unchecked against the DNA. TRBV12-1 is termed a pseudogene. CDR3 length: 14 amino acids, cysteine to phenylalanine.